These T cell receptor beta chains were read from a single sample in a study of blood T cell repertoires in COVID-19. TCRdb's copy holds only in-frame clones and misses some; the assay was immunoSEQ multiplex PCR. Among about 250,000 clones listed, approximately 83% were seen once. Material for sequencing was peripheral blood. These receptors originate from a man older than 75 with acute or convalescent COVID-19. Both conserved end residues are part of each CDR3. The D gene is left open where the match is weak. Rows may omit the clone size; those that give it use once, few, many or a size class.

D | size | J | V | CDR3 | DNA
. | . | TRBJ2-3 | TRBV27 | CASSSGTDTQYF | TGTGCCAGCAGTTCCGGCACAGATACGCAGTATTTT
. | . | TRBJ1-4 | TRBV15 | CATSDSETATNEKLFF | TGTGCCACCAGCGACAGCGAGACTGCAACTAATGAAAAACTGTTTTTT
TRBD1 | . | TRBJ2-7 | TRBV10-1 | CASSDPGQNYEQYF | TGCGCCAGCAGTGACCCGGGACAGAACTACGAGCAGTACTTC
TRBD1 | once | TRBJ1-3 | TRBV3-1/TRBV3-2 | CASSPRDSRTDTIYF | TGTGCCAGCAGCCCTCGGGACAGCAGAACGGACACCATATATTTT
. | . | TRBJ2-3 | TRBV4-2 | CASSQDAGDPTDTQYF | TGTGCCAGCAGCCAAGACGCAGGGGACCCCACAGATACGCAGTATTTT
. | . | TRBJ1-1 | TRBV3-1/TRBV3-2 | CASSQGLTEAFF | TGTGCCAGCAGCCAAGGGCTCACTGAAGCTTTCTTT
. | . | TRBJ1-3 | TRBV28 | CASSNPGHAPGNTIYF | TGTGCCAGCAGCAATCCGGGACATGCTCCTGGAAACACCATATATTTT
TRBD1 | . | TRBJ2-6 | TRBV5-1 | CASSQGQGSGANVLTF | TGCGCCAGCAGCCAGGGACAGGGCTCTGGGGCCAACGTCCTGACTTTC
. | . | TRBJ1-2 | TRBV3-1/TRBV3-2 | CATSNSYGYTF | TGTGCCACCAGTAACAGCTATGGCTACACCTTC
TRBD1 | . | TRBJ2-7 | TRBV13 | CASSSERGTGDEQYF | TGTGCCAGCAGCTCTGAACGGGGGACAGGGGACGAGCAGTACTTC
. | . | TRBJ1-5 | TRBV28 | CASSDTGFQPQHF | TGTGCCAGCAGTGACACAGGGTTTCAGCCCCAGCATTTT
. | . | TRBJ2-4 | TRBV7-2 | CASSETVGAKNIQYF | TGTGCCAGCAGCGAGACAGTTGGAGCCAAAAACATTCAGTACTTC
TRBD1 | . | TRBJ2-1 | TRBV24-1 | CATSDSAGQGLNEQFF | TGTGCCACCAGTGATTCAGCGGGACAGGGGTTGAATGAGCAGTTCTTC
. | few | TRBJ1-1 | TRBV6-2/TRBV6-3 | CASSYWGGDTEAFF | TGTGCCAGCAGTTACTGGGGAGGGGACACTGAAGCTTTCTTT
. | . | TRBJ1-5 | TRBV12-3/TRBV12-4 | CASSLGGDQPQHF | TGTGCCAGCAGTTTGGGGGGGGATCAGCCCCAGCATTTT
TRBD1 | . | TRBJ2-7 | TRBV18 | CASSPGTGPFYEQYF | TGTGCCAGCTCACCTGGGACAGGTCCCTTCTACGAGCAGTACTTC
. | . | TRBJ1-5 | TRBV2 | CASSVTLQISNQPQHF | TGTGCCAGCAGCGTTACTCTTCAAATTAGCAATCAGCCCCAGCATTTT
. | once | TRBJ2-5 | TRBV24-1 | CATSDFKQSQETQYF | TGTGCCACCAGTGATTTTAAACAGTCTCAAGAGACCCAGTACTTC
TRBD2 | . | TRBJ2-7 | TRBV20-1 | CSASSPAGDYEQYF | TGCAGTGCTAGTTCCCCAGCGGGAGACTACGAGCAGTACTTC
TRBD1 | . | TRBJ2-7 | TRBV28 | CASRTGYEQYF | TGTGCCAGCAGGACAGGGTACGAGCAGTACTTC
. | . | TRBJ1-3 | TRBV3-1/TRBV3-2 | CASSLRDAGNTIYF | TGTGCCAGCAGCCTCAGGGATGCTGGAAACACCATATATTTT
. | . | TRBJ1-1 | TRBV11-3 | CASSQDAGRSTEAFF | TGTGCCAGCAGCCAAGACGCGGGGCGAAGCACTGAAGCTTTCTTT
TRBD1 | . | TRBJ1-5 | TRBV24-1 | CATSDRGQGSNQPQHF | TGTGCCACCAGTGACCGGGGACAGGGGAGCAATCAGCCCCAGCATTTT
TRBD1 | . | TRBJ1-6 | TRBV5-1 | CASSSNRDRGNSPLHF | TGCGCCAGCAGCTCCAACCGGGACAGGGGTAATTCACCCCTCCACTTT
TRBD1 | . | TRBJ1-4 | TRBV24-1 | CATSPSTGGREKLFF | TGTGCCACCAGTCCCTCGACAGGGGGTCGTGAAAAACTGTTTTTT
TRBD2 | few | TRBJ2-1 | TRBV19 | CASMPSGSYNEQFF | TGTGCCAGTATGCCTAGCGGATCATACAATGAGCAGTTCTTC
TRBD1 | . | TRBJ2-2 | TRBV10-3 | CAMGTGLNTGELFF | TGTGCCATGGGGACAGGCTTGAACACCGGGGAGCTGTTTTTT
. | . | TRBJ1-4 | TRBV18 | CASSSSLTGRRDEKLFF | TGTGCCAGCTCATCATCTCTAACAGGGAGAAGGGATGAAAAACTGTTTTTT
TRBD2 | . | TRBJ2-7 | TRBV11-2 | CASSLDRLAGVGEQYF | TGTGCCAGCAGCTTGGACAGACTAGCGGGAGTGGGGGAGCAGTACTTC
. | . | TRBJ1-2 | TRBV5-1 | CASSSSGEGNYGYTF | TGCGCCAGCAGCTCCTCAGGGGAAGGAAACTATGGCTACACCTTC
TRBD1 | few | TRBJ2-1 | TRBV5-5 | CASRTGTGANEQFF | TGTGCCAGCAGAACCGGGACAGGGGCCAATGAGCAGTTCTTC
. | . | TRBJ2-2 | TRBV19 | CASSPRRSTGELFF | TGTGCCAGTAGCCCCCGAAGGAGCACCGGGGAGCTGTTTTTT
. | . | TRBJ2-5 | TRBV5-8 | CASSGLVGGREETQYF | TGTGCCAGCAGCGGCCTGGTAGGAGGACGTGAAGAGACCCAGTACTTC